The clone carrying this T cell receptor (beta chain) appeared a single time. Its target is unknown. Germline V gene data show CDR1 as ENHRY and CDR2 as SYGVKD. The CDR3 has 13 amino acids. V lost 9 bases, J lost 3 bases, and 12 bases lay in between. The data derive from a study of shared clonotypes between healthy human individuals. General study findings and limits: The low donor count limited represented genetic and exposure-history diversity.

Sequencing used immunoSEQ multiplex PCR; TCRdb keeps in-frame clones, though not all of them. The data hold approximately 980,000 clones, with 76% observed a single time. Material for sequencing was memory CD4+ T cells sorted from blood. The subset: CD45RA-negative fraction. The V gene is TRBV10-3, the J gene TRBJ1-3, with D perhaps matching TRBD1 (6 bases). This sequence originates from a man aged 18-30 years in good health. The CDR3: CAIQQGGGNTIYF. DNA of the CDR3: TGTGCCATTCAACAGGGAGGTGGAAACACCATATATTTT.